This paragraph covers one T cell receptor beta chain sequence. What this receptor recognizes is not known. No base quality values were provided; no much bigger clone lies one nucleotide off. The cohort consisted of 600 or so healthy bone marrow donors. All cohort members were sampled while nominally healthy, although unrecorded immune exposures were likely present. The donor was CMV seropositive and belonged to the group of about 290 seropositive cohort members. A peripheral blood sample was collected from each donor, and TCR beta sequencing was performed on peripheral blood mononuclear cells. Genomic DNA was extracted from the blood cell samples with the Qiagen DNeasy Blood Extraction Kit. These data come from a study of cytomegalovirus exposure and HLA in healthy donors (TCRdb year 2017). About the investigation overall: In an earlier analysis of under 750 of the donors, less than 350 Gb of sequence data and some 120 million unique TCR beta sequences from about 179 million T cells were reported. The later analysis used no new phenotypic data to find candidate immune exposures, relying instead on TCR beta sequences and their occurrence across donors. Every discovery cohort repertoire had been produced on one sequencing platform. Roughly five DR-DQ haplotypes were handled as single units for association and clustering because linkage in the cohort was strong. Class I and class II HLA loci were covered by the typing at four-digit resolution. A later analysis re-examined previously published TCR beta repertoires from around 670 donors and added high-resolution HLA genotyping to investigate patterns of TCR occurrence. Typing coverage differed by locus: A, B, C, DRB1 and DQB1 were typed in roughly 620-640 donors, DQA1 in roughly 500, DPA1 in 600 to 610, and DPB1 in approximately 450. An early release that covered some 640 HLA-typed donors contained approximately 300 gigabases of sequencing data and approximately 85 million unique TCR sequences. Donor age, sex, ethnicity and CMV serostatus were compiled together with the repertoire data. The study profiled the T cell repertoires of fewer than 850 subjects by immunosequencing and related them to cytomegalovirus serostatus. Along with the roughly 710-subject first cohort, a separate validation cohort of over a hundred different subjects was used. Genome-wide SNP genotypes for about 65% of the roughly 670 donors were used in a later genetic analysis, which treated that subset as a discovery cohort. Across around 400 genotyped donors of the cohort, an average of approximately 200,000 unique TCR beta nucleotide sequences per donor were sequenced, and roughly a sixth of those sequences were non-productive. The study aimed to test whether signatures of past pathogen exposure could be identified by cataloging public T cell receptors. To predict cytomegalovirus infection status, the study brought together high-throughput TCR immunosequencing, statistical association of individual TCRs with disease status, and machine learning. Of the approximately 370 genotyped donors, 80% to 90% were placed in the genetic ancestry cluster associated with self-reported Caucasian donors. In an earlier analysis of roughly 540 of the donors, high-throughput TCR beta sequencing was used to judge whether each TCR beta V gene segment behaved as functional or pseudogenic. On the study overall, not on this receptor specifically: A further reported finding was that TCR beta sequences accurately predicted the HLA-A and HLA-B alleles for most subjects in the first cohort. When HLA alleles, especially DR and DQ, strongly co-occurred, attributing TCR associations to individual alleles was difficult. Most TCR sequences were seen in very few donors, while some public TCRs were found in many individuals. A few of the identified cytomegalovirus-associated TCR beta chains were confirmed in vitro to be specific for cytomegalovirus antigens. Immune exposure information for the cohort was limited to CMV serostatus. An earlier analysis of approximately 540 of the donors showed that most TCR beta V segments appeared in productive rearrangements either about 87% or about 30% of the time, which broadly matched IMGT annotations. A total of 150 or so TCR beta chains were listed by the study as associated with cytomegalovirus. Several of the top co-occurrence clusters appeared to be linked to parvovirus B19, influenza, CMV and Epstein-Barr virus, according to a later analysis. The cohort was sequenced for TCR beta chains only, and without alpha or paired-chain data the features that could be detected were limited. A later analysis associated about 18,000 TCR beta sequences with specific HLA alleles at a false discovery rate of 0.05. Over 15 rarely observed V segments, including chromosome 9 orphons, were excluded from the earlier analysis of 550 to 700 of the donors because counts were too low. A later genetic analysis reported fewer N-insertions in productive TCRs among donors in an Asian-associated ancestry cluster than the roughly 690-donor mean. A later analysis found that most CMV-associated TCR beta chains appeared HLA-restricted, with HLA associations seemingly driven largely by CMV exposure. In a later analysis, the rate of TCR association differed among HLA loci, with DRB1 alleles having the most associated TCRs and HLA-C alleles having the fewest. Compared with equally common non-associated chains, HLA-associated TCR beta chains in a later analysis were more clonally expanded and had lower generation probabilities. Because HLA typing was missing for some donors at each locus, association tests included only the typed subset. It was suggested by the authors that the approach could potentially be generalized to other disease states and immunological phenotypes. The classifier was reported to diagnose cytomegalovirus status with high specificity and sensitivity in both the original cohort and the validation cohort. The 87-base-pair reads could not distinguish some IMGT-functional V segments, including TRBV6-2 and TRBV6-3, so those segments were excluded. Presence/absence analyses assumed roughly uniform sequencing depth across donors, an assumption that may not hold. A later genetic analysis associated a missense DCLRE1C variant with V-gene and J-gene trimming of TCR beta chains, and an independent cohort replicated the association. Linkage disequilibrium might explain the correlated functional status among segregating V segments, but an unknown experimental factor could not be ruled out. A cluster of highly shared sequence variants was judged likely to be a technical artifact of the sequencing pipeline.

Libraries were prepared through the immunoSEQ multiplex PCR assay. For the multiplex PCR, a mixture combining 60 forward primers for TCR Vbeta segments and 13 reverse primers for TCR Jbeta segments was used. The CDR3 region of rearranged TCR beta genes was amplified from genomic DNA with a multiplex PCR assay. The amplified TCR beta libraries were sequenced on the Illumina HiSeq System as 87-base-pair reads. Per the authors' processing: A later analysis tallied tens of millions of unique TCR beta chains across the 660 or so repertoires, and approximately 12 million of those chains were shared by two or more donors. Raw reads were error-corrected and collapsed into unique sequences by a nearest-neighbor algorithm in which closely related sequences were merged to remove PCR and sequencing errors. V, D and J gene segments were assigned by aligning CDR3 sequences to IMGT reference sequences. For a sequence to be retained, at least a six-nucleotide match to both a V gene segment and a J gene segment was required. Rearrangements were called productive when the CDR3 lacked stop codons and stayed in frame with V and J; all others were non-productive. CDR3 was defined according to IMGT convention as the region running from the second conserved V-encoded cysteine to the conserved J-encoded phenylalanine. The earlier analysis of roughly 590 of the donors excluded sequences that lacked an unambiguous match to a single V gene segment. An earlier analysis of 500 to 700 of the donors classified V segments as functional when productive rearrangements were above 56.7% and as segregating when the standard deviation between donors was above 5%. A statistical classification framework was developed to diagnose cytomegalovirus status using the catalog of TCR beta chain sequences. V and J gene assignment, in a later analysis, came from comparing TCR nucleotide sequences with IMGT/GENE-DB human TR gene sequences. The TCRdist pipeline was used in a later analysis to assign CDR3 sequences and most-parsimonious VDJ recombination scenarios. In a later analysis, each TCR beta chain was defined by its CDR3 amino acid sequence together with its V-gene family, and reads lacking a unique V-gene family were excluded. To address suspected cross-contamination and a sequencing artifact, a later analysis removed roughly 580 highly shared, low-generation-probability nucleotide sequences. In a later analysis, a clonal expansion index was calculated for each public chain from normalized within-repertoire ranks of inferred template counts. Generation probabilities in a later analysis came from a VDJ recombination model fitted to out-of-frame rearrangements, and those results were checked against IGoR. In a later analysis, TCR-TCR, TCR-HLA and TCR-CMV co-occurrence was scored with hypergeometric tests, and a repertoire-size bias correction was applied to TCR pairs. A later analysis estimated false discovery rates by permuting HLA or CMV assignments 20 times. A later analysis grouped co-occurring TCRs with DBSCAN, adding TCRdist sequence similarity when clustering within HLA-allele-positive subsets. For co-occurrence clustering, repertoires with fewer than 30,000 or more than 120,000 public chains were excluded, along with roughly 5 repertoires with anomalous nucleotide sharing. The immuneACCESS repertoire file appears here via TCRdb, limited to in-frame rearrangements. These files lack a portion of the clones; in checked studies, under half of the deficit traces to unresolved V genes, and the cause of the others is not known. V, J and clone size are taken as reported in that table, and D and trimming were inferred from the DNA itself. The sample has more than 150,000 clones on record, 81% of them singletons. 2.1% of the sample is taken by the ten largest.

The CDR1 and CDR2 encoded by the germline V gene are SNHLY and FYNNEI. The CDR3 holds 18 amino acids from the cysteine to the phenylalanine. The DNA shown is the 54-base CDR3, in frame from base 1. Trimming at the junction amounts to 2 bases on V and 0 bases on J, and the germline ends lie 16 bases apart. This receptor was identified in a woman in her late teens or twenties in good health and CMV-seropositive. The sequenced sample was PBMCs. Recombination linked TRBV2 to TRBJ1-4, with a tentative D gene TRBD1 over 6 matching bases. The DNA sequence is TGTGCCAGCAGTGAACAAGGGGGTGTATCGGCAACTAATGAAAAACTGTTTTTT. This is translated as CASSEQGGVSATNEKLFF.